These 21 T cell receptor beta chains came from one sample sequenced in a study of cytomegalovirus exposure and HLA in healthy donors. The PCR ran on 60 Vbeta and 13 Jbeta primers. Method: immunoSEQ multiplex PCR; TCRdb's copy keeps in-frame clones and lacks some. Found here are fewer than 150,000 clones, around 80% of them singletons; the top ten hold over 0.95%. The sample taken for sequencing was PBMCs. These receptors came from a female donor in good health and CMV-seronegative.

V and J are TRBV28 and TRBJ2-3; 8 bases line up with TRBD1. The trim removed 7 bases at V and 1 base at J, leaving 10 bases unmatched. Germline loops: CDR1 MDHEN, CDR2 SYDVKM. CDR3 length: 16 residues. In nucleotides, the CDR3 is TGTGCCAGCACCGAAACAGGGGGACTCCGCACAGATACGCAGTATTTT. It codes for CASTETGGLRTDTQYF. Full variable domain (rest looked up from reference TRBV28 and TRBJ2-3): DVKVTQSSRYLVKRTGEKVFLECVQDMDHENMFWYRQDPGLGLRLIYFSYDVKMKEKGDIPEGYSVSREKKERFSLILESASTNQTSMYLCASTETGGLRTDTQYFGPGTRLTVL.

This chain connects TRBV11-2 to TRBJ2-1; D is unresolved. This CDR3 has 12 amino acids. Between the trimmed V and J ends, which lost 3 bases and 9 bases, there was a span of 9 bases. Germline values: CDR1 SGHAT, CDR2 FQNNGV. As DNA, the CDR3 is TGTGCCAGCAGCTTTTCGGTCGGTGAGCAGTTCTTC. It specifies CASSFSVGEQFF.

V gene TRBV15 combines with J gene TRBJ1-4; possibly TRBD1 for D (5 bases). This CDR3 has 15 residues. The V end was cut by 0 bases, the J end by 3 bases, with 8 bases between. Germline V gene sequence: CDR1 LNHNV, CDR2 YYDKDF (reference sequence). The CDR3: CATSREPGSNEKLFF. The CDR3 DNA reads TGTGCCACCAGCAGAGAACCAGGGTCTAATGAAAAACTGTTTTTT.

This clone was observed a handful of times. The chain couples TRBV5-6 to TRBJ1-2; D gene unclear. V was shortened by 4 bases and J by 6 bases, with 7 bases between the two germline ends. CDR1 and CDR2 from the germline V gene are SGHDT and YYEEEE. The CDR3 extends over 11 amino acids. CDR3 residues: CASSPGDGYTF. CDR3 sequence (DNA): TGTGCCAGCAGCCCGGGTGATGGCTACACCTTC.

The chain recombines TRBV2 with TRBJ2-5, with a tentative D call TRBD1 (6 bases). Germline CDR1 and CDR2: SNHLY and FYNNEI. Trimming shortened V by 11 bases and J by 4 bases, and 14 bases separated the two germline ends. The CDR3 covers 12 residues. CDR3 sequence reads: CAGRGIGETQYF. The CDR3, as DNA: TGTGCCGGTAGGGGGATCGGAGAGACCCAGTACTTC.

The CDR3 bases are TGTGCCAGCGGGGGAGGACTAGCGGGAGTCAATGAGCAGTTCTTC. It is translated as CASGGGLAGVNEQFF. The chain joins TRBV2 to TRBJ2-1, with 13 bases lining up with TRBD2. The CDR3 consists of 15 residues. CDR1 and CDR2 (germline): SNHLY, FYNNEI. V was pared by 8 bases and J by 6 bases, with 7 bases of the junction left unmatched.

The chain links TRBV19 to TRBJ1-5; the D gene is possibly TRBD1 (5 bases). This CDR3 region has 13 residues. From germline, CDR1 is LNHDA and CDR2 SQIVND (reference sequence). Trimming stripped 6 bases from V and 6 bases from J, with 12 bases between. CDR3 region: CASRTGRGQPQHF. The CDR3 coding sequence is TGTGCCAGTAGAACGGGGCGGGGTCAGCCCCAGCATTTT.

The chain combines TRBV18 with TRBJ1-5; D remains unclear. V lost 2 bases and J lost 6, with 5 bases in between. CDR1 and CDR2 (germline): KGHSH, LQKENI. CDR3 length: 12 residues. The CDR3 bases are TGTGCCAGCTCACCAGGGAGTCAGCCCCAGCATTTT. Protein: CASSPGSQPQHF.

The V and J genes are TRBV18 and TRBJ2-7, with 9 bases fitting TRBD2. With V trimmed by 2 bases and J by 3 bases, 5 bases remained unmatched. The CDR3 contains 15 residues. The germline gives CDR1 KGHSH, CDR2 LQKENI. For the CDR3, the DNA is TGTGCCAGCTCACCAGGGCTAGCGGGGCTCTACGAGCAGTACTTC. It is translated as CASSPGLAGLYEQYF.

The chain joins TRBV5-1 to TRBJ2-5; D is uncertain. Germline V gene sequence: CDR1 SGHRS, CDR2 YFSETQ. Trimming took 4 bases from V and 2 from J, leaving 6 bases between them. The CDR3 contains 12 residues. CDR3 nucleotides: TGCGCCAGCAGCCTTAGACAAGAGACCCAGTACTTC. Amino acid sequence: CASSLRQETQYF.

This chain connects TRBV6-1 to TRBJ1-2, with D possibly being TRBD1 (5 bases). The germline V gene encodes CDR1 MNHNS and CDR2 SASEGT. The ends were cut back, 7 bases at V and 8 bases at J, with 17 bases in the middle. The CDR3 consists of 13 residues. The CDR3 protein is CASTEGRERGYTF. CDR3 coding DNA: TGTGCCAGCACGGAGGGCAGGGAAAGGGGCTACACCTTC.

The chain has TRBV7-9 and TRBJ1-2; 7 bases match TRBD1. The CDR3 consists of 15 residues. With V trimmed by 5 bases and J by 8 bases, 14 bases remained unmatched. The germline V gene has CDR1 SEHNR and CDR2 FQNEAQ (reference sequence). For the CDR3, the DNA is TGTGCCAGCAGCGAAGGGGCAGGGGGTAGGATCGGCTACACCTTC. It translates to CASSEGAGGRIGYTF.

This sequence joins TRBV28 and TRBJ2-3; the D gene is possibly TRBD2 (5 bases). This CDR3 contains 15 residues. Germline V gene data show CDR1 as MDHEN and CDR2 as SYDVKM. Trimming removed 2 bases from V and 4 bases from J, with 13 bases in between. CDR3 coding DNA: TGTGCCAGCAGTTTAGTACGGGGTGTCCCAGATACGCAGTATTTT. This encodes CASSLVRGVPDTQYF.

The J gene is TRBJ1-2, the V gene TRBV5-8; D is unclear. CDR1 is SGHTS, CDR2 YDEGEE, per germline. The ends were cut back, 5 bases at V and 8 bases at J, with 13 bases in the middle. The CDR3 runs 12 residues. The CDR3 DNA reads TGTGCCAGCAGTTTCCCCCGTTCCGGCTACACCTTC. It specifies CASSFPRSGYTF. The full variable domain, in which reference TRBV5-8 and TRBJ1-2 provide the parts outside the CDR3, is EAGVTQSPTHLIKTRGQQATLRCSPISGHTSVYWYQQALGLGLQFLLWYDEGEERNRGNFPPRFSGRQFPNYSSELNVNALELEDSALYLCASSFPRSGYTFGSGTRLTVV.

This rearrangement joins TRBV28 to TRBJ2-1; 15 bases are a match to TRBD2. The J segment lost 6 bases and the V segment lost 4 bases, leaving 13 bases of the junction unmatched. This CDR3 spans 19 amino acids. The germline V gene has CDR1 MDHEN and CDR2 SYDVKM. CDR3 bases: TGTGCCAGCAGTTCGCCGGGACTAGCGGGAGGTCGGCGCCCCAATGAGCAGTTCTTC. Protein: CASSSPGLAGGRRPNEQFF.

This chain joins TRBV27 and TRBJ2-5; TRBD1 matches 10 bases. The CDR3 is 15 amino acids. The junction had 9 bases not matched to a gene; V was cut back by 6 bases and J by 5 bases. CDR1 MNHEY and CDR2 SMNVEV come from the germline V gene (reference sequence). CDR3 nucleotides: TGTGCCAGCAGCAGCCCGGGACAGGGGAGGGAGACCCAGTACTTC. It specifies CASSSPGQGRETQYF.

CDR3 DNA: TGTGCCAGCAGCTCAAACAGGGAGGGTGGAAACACCATATATTTT. Residues: CASSSNREGGNTIYF. This rearrangement joins TRBV28 to TRBJ1-3, with a possible D match to TRBD1 (6 bases). V was trimmed by 6 bases and J by 3 bases, leaving 15 bases between them. CDR3 size: 15 residues. Germline lookup yields CDR1 MDHEN and CDR2 SYDVKM.

V and J are TRBV25-1 and TRBJ2-5, with TRBD1 matching over 7 bases. This CDR3 contains 14 residues. Germline V gene sequence: CDR1 MGHDK, CDR2 SYGVNS. Trimming at V came to 1 base and at J to 1 base, leaving 0 bases not matched to a gene. In DNA, the CDR3 is TGTGCCAGCAGTGAATGGGACAGCCAAGAGACCCAGTACTTC. Its translation is CASSEWDSQETQYF.

The V gene is TRBV5-4, the J gene TRBJ2-1; the D is unclear. This CDR3 has 13 residues. The germline V and J ends were trimmed by 1 base and 5 bases, with 7 bases remaining between them. Germline V lookup: CDR1 SGHNT, CDR2 YYREEE (reference sequence). The CDR3 region is CASSLFGDNEQFF. In nucleotides, the CDR3 is TGTGCCAGCAGCTTGTTCGGTGACAATGAGCAGTTCTTC.

CDR3 residues: CASSPSGTGRTEAFF. CDR3 nucleotide sequence: TGTGCCAGCTCACCCTCCGGGACAGGCCGCACTGAAGCTTTCTTT. The J gene is TRBJ1-1, the V gene TRBV18; 8 nucleotides line up with TRBD1. The CDR3 extends over 15 amino acids. Germline CDR1 KGHSH, CDR2 LQKENI. Trimming took 3 bases from V and 4 from J; bases not matched to a gene: 7.

V and J are TRBV29-1 and TRBJ1-1; D may be TRBD1 (5 bases). Trimming took off 7 bases at V and 4 bases at J, with 13 bases between the two ends. Germline CDR1 and CDR2: SQVTM and ANQGSEA. This CDR3 is 12 amino acids long. This CDR3 reads CSGQGGSTEAFF. The CDR3 DNA follows: TGCAGCGGGCAGGGCGGGAGCACTGAAGCTTTCTTT. Filled out from reference TRBV29-1 and TRBJ1-1, the complete variable domain reads SAVISQKPSRDICQRGTSLTIQCQVDSQVTMMFWYRQQPGQSLTLIATANQGSEATYESGFVIDKFPISRPNLTFSTLTVSNMSPEDSSIYLCSGQGGSTEAFFGQGTRLTVV.